The sequence of this TCR beta chain was determined in a study of OX40 agonist ivuxolimab in advanced cancers. Whole-study findings and limits: Certain nonresponders additionally had low normalized T-cell clonal expansion.

Only in-frame clones appear in the TCRdb table, and some are missing; sequencing was by immunoSEQ multiplex PCR. Here the sample spans around 94,000 clones, about 90% being singletons. This CDR3 region has 12 residues. V lost 8 bases, J lost 2 bases, and 9 bases lay in between. The germline gives CDR1 MDHEN, CDR2 SYDVKM. A remark on this clone: Its matching antigen is unknown.

This specimen was CD4+ or CD8+ T cells sorted from blood, taken in a trial of the OX40 agonist ivuxolimab. The receptor was isolated from an adult with an advanced solid tumor such as melanoma, head and neck, liver or kidney cancer. The genes are TRBV28 and TRBJ1-2, with no clear D. In nucleotides, the CDR3 is TGTGCCAGCTCGGCCAGCAACTATGGCTACACCTTC. It is translated as CASSASNYGYTF.